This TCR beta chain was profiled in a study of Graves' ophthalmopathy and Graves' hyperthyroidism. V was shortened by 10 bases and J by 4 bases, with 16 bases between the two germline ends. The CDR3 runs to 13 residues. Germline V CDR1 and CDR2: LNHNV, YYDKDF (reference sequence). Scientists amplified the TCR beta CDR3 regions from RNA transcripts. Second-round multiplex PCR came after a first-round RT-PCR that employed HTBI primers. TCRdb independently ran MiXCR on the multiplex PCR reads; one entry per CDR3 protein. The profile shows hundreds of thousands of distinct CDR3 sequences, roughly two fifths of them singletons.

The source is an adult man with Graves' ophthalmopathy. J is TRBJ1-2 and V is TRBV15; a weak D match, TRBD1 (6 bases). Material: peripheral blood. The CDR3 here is CASSGGPIYGYTF. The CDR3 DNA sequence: TGTGCCAGCAGTGGGGGGCCAATCTATGGCTACACCTTC.